A selection of T cell receptor beta chains follows, all from one sample in a study of T-cell memory formation after mild COVID-19. In TCRdb, the 5' RACE reads were re-called with MiXCR into one record per CDR3 protein. The sample shows around 250,000 distinct CDR3 sequences, 15% to 20% of them seen only once. Sequenced input: PBMCs or a T cell subset sorted from them (not recorded which). Every receptor here comes from a man younger than 35 who had mild COVID-19 (a few samples of this study predate the infection). Cell type and time point are not known. Both conserved end residues are part of each CDR3.

TRBJ2-4,TRBV7-3,CASSLVIGLAKNIQYF
TRBJ1-1,TRBV7-9,CASRPPRQGPLVTEAFF
TRBJ2-7,TRBV5-6,CASSFQGESYEQYF
TRBJ1-2,TRBV6-5,CASIQPGTGGDGYTF
TRBJ1-1,TRBV7-2,CASSPPGQGEAFF
TRBJ2-7,TRBV5-1,CASRPGGGSYEQYF
TRBJ1-2,TRBV14,CASSQDQGPNYGYTF
TRBJ1-4,TRBV6-5,CASSYSKGEKLFF
TRBJ1-5,TRBV5-1,CASSAALGGQPQHF
TRBJ2-7,TRBV10-3,CATGQGNYEQYF
TRBJ2-5,TRBV5-6,CASSLVSSGGPVTLQETQYF
TRBJ2-1,TRBV6-5,CATSGTYNEQFF
TRBJ2-4,TRBV6-5,CASSYSGGGNPIQYF
TRBJ2-5,TRBV7-8,CASSSRLAGGPETQYF
TRBJ2-3,TRBV7-9,CATPLPPGTGGVTDTQYF
TRBJ2-7,TRBV20-1,CSATDRLSSYEQYF
TRBJ1-4,TRBV2,CASSEEKLFF
TRBJ1-2,TRBV7-9,CATTGPEANYGYTF
TRBJ2-1,TRBV4-1,CASSHPSAGLNEQFF
TRBJ2-4,TRBV12-3/TRBV12-4,CASSLSGRGAAKNIQYF
TRBJ1-5,TRBV20-1,CSAREPATDRVGYSNQPQHF
TRBJ2-3,TRBV7-2,CASSPPGTGGADTQYF
TRBJ2-7,TRBV7-2,CASSYPPNEQYF
TRBJ2-7,TRBV27,CATIYEQYF
TRBJ2-1,TRBV29-1,CSAAGTGHEQFF
TRBJ2-7,TRBV12-3/TRBV12-4,CASSLQTGVYEQYF
TRBJ2-1,TRBV10-2,CASSEPGMTYNEQFF
TRBJ2-2,TRBV24-1,CATSAGTGDTGELFF
TRBJ1-6,TRBV6-2/TRBV6-3,CASSYDRGNSPLHF
TRBJ2-7,TRBV6-5,CASSPLGTGLYEQYF
TRBJ1-3,TRBV7-2,CASSSGQGNTIYF
TRBJ1-1,TRBV20-1,CSARDPEAFF
TRBJ1-5,TRBV6-5,CASSYSALEAQPQHF
TRBJ2-7,TRBV6-5,CASSSPDRGLYEQYF
TRBJ1-1,TRBV6-5,CASSYGQLMNTEAFF
TRBJ1-4,TRBV11-2,CASSPMGGEDEKLFF
TRBJ2-7,TRBV27,CASSFPGNGQYF